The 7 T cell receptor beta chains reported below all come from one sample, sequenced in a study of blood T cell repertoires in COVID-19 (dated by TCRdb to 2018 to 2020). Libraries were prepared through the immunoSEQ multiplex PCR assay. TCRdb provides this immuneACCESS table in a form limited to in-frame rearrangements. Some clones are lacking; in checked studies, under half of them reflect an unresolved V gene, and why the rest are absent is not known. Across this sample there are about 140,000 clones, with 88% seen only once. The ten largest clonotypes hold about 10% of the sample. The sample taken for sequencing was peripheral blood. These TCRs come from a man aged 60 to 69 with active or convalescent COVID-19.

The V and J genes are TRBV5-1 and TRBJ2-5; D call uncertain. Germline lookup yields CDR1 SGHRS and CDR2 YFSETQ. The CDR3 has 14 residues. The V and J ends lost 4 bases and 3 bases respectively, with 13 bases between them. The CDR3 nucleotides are TGCGCCAGCAGCCCCCGGGTGCACGAAGAGACCCAGTACTTC. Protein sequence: CASSPRVHEETQYF.

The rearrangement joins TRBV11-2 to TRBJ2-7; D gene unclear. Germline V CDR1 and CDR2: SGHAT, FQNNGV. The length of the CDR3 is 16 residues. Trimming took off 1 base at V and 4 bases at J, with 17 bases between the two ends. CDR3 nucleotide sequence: TGTGCCAGCAGCTTAGGCAGAAAACCAAATCATTACGAGCAGTACTTC. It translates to CASSLGRKPNHYEQYF.

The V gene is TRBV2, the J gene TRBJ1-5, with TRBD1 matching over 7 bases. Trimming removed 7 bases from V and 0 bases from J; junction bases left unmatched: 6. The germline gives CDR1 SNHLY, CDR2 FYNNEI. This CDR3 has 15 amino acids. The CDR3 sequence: CASIRDRYSNQPQHF. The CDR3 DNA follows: TGTGCCAGCATCCGGGACAGATATAGCAATCAGCCCCAGCATTTT.

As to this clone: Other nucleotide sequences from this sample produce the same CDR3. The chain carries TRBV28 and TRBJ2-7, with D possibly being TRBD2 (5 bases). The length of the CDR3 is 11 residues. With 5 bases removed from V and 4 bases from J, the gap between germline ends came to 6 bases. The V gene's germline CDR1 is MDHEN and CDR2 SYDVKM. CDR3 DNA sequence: TGTGCCAGCAGTCGGGGTTACGAGCAGTACTTC. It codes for CASSRGYEQYF.

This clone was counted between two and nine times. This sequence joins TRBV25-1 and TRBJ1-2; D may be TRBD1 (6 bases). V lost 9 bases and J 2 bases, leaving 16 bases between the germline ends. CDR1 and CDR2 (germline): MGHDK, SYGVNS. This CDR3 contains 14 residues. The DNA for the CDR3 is TGTGCCAGGCTAACTAAGACAGGAAACTATGGCTACACCTTC. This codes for CARLTKTGNYGYTF.

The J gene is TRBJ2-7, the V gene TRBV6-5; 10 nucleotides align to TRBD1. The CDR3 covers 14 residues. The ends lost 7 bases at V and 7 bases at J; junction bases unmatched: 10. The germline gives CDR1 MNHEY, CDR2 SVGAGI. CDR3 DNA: TGTGCCAGCACCTCCGGGACAGGGGCCCAGGAGCAGTACTTC. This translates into CASTSGTGAQEQYF.

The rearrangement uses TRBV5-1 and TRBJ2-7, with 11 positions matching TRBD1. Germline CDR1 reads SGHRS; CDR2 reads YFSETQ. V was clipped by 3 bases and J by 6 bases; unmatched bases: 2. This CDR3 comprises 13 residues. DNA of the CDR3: TGCGCCAGCAGCTCGGGACAGGGGGTCGAGCAGTACTTC. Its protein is CASSSGQGVEQYF.